This T cell receptor (beta chain) originates from a study of blood T cell repertoires in COVID-19. Overall study context: Sites in the United States, Italy and Spain provided acute and convalescent COVID-19 samples. The analysed material was cDNA or gDNA that came from T cells, B-cell-depleted T cells, or PBMCs.

As originally analysed: Amplification of reference gene primers was used by the study to estimate nucleated cell counts. Measured with immunoSEQ multiplex PCR; TCRdb has only the in-frame clones, and not every one. D and trimming were read from the DNA, whereas the V and J calls and clone size are those reported in that table. The table has fewer than 300,000 clones, 82% seen once. This CDR3 spans 15 amino acids. Per germline, CDR1 SGHNT and CDR2 YENEEA. V shed 2 bases, J shed 4 bases, and the junction held 4 bases outside the gene matches. This receptor was identified in a woman younger than 30 with acute or convalescent COVID-19. Sequenced material: peripheral blood. V usage is TRBV11-3 and J usage is TRBJ2-1, with 8 bases that match TRBD2. Here the CDR3 DNA reads TGTGCCAGCAGCTTATCCCTAGCGGGTTACAATGAGCAGTTCTTC. It specifies CASSLSLAGYNEQFF.